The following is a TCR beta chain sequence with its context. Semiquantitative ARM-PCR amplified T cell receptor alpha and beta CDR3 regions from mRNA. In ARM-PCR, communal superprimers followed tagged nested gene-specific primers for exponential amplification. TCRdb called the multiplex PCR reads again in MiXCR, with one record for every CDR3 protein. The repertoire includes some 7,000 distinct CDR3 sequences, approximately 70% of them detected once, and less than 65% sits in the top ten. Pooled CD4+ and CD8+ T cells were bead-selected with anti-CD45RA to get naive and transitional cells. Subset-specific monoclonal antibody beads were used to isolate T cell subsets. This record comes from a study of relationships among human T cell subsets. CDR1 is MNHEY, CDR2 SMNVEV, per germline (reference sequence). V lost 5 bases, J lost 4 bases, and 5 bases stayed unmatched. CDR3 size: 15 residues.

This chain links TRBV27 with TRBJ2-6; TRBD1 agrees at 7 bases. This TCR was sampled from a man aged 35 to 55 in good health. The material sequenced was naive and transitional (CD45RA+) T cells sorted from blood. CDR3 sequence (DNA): TGTGCCAGCAGTCCAGGACAGGCGGGGGCCAACGTCCTGACTTTC. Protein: CASSPGQAGANVLTF.